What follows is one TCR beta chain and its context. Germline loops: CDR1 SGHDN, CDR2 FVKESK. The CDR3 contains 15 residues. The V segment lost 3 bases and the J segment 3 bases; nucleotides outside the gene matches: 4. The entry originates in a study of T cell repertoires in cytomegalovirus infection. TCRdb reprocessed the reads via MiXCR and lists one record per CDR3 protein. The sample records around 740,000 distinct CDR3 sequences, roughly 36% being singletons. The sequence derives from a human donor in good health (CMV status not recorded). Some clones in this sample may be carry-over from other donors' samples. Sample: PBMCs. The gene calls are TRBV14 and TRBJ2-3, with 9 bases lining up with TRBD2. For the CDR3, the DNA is TGTGCCAGCAGCCACTCGCGGGAGGGAACAGATACGCAGTATTTT. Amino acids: CASSHSREGTDTQYF.